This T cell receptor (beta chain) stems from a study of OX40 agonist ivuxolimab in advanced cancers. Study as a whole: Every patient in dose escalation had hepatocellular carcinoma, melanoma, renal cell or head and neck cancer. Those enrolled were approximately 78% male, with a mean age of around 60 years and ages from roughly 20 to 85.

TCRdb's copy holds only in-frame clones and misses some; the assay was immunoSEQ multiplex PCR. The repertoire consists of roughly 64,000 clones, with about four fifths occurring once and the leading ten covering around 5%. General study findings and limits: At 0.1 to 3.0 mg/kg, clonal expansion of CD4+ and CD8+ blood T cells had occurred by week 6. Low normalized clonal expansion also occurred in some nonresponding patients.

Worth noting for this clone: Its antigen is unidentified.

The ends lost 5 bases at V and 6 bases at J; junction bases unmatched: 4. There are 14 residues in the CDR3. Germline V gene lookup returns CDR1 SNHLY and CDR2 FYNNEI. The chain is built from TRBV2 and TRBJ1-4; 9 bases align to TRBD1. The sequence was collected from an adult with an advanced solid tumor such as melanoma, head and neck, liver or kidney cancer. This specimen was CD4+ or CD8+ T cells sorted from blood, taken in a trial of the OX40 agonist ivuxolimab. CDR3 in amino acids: CASSFTGGHEKLFF. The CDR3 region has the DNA TGTGCCAGCAGTTTTACAGGGGGCCATGAAAAACTGTTTTTT.